The present entry profiles one T cell receptor (beta chain) with its context. Its antigen is unknown. This CDR3 comprises 15 residues. The V segment lost 3 bases and the J segment 0 bases; nucleotides outside the gene matches: 2. CDR1 and CDR2 from the germline V gene are SNHLY and FYNNEI. These data belong to a study of multiple sclerosis patients with progressive multifocal leukoencephalopathy. Stated time point: around six months of natalizumab therapy. General study results and limits: Preferential TRBV-TRBJ pairings or common gene usage were not detected at PML. Expanded clones at PML onset predated and persisted through natalizumab therapy. It is unclear whether the findings reflect JC virus infection or general immunocompromise.

Each PCR contained spiked synthetic TR CDR3 controls spanning every V-J pairing. Some clones are missing from TCRdb's copy, which holds only in-frame ones; the method was immunoSEQ multiplex PCR. The table includes tens of thousands of clones, over 85% detected once. The specimen was PBMCs, collected from a patient treated with natalizumab. The J gene is TRBJ2-5, the V gene TRBV2; 9 bases are a match to TRBD1. The TCR was taken from a human donor with multiple sclerosis. The chain's CDR3 is CASSDGTGNQETQYF. The DNA for the CDR3 is TGTGCCAGCAGTGACGGGACAGGGAACCAAGAGACCCAGTACTTC.